Presented here are 14 T cell receptor beta chains from one specimen sequenced in a study of T cell repertoires in ileal Crohn's disease. The time point: inflamed ileum from the surgical specimen. Sequencing used immunoSEQ multiplex PCR; TCRdb keeps in-frame clones, though not all of them. The table lists around 1,800 clones, approximately 86% of them singletons. The sequenced material came from ileal tissue. These receptors originate from an adult with Crohn's disease.

V and J are TRBV11-3 and TRBJ2-1, with a possible D match to TRBD1 (5 bases). CDR1 SGHNT and CDR2 YENEEA come from the germline V gene. This CDR3 has 13 residues. Trimming stripped 5 bases from V and 9 bases from J, with 14 bases between. The CDR3, as DNA: TGTGCCAGCAGCCAACTTGTAGGGGCTGAGCAGTTCTTC. Protein: CASSQLVGAEQFF.

By sample share, this clone is large. The chain couples TRBV4-3 to TRBJ1-2; D unclear. Trimming took off 3 bases at V and 6 bases at J, with 8 bases between the two ends. Germline CDR1 and CDR2: LGHNA and YSLEER. The CDR3 runs 12 residues. CDR3 sequence: CASSHGGDGYTF. CDR3 nucleotide sequence: TGCGCCAGCAGCCACGGCGGAGATGGCTACACCTTC.

The CDR3 coding sequence is TGTGCCAGCGGGGCAGCGGTCCTGAACACTGAAGCTTTCTTT. Its translation: CASGAAVLNTEAFF. This rearrangement joins TRBV28 to TRBJ1-1; D may be TRBD1 (5 bases). Trimming took off 8 bases at V and 0 bases at J, with 13 bases between the two ends. The CDR3 totals 14 residues. The V gene's germline CDR1 is MDHEN and CDR2 SYDVKM.

The rearrangement uses TRBV7-2 and TRBJ2-6, with D unresolved. The length of the CDR3 is 16 residues. Germline-derived CDR1 and CDR2 are SGHTA and FQGNSA. V gave up 1 base and J gave up 4 bases, with 11 bases separating them. The CDR3: CASSLVSVRGANVLTF. CDR3 coding DNA: TGTGCCAGCAGCTTAGTTTCGGTGAGGGGGGCCAACGTCCTGACTTTC.

The DNA of the CDR3 is TGTGCCAGCAGTTTATCTTGGACGGGAAATCAGCCCCAGCATTTT. It translates to CASSLSWTGNQPQHF. The V call is TRBV27, the J call TRBJ1-5; no clear D. Trimming removed 0 bases at V and 4 bases at J, with 10 bases between. From germline, CDR1 is MNHEY and CDR2 SMNVEV (reference sequence). There are 15 residues in the CDR3.

The chain uses TRBV28 and TRBJ2-3, with 13 positions matching TRBD2. The germline V gene has CDR1 MDHEN and CDR2 SYDVKM. This CDR3 is 15 amino acids long. V lost 6 bases, J lost 4 bases, and 4 bases stayed unmatched. Written as DNA, the CDR3 is TGTGCCAGCAGCACCACTAGCGGGAGGGCAGATACGCAGTATTTT. Protein product: CASSTTSGRADTQYF. The variable domain in full, completed from reference TRBV28 and TRBJ2-3, reads DVKVTQSSRYLVKRTGEKVFLECVQDMDHENMFWYRQDPGLGLRLIYFSYDVKMKEKGDIPEGYSVSREKKERFSLILESASTNQTSMYLCASSTTSGRADTQYFGPGTRLTVL.

The V and J genes are TRBV19 and TRBJ2-1; D may be TRBD1 or TRBD2 (7 bases each). The germline CDR1 and CDR2 sequences are LNHDA and SQIVND (reference sequence). This CDR3 has 15 amino acids. Trimming removed 7 bases from V and 10 bases from J, with 23 bases in between. The CDR3 loop is CASTPGGAGAREQFF. The CDR3 DNA sequence: TGTGCCAGTACCCCAGGGGGGGCGGGAGCTCGGGAGCAGTTCTTC.

V usage is TRBV11-1 and J usage is TRBJ2-1; 12 bases match TRBD2. V gave up 5 bases and J gave up 5 bases; unmatched junction bases: 4. The CDR3 is 15 residues long. Germline CDR1 reads SGHAT; CDR2 reads FQDESV (reference sequence). CDR3 residues: CASSPTSGRDNEQFF. The CDR3 DNA sequence: TGTGCCAGCAGCCCGACTAGCGGGAGAGACAATGAGCAGTTCTTC.

The chain carries TRBV5-4 and TRBJ2-6, with D possibly being TRBD1 (6 bases). V shed 5 bases and J shed 4 bases, with 19 bases lying between them. Looked up from germline, CDR1 is SGHNT and CDR2 is YYREEE (reference sequence). CDR3 length: 17 amino acids. CDR3 sequence (DNA): TGTGCCAGCAGGCCCGGGACAAATCTCTGGGGGGCCAACGTCCTGACTTTC. Its translation: CASRPGTNLWGANVLTF.

The chain carries TRBV9 and TRBJ2-3, with D possibly TRBD1 on 5 matching bases. V lost 1 base and J 8 bases, leaving 14 bases between the germline ends. The germline gives CDR1 SGDLS, CDR2 YYNGEE. The CDR3 is 14 residues long. The CDR3 sequence: CASSVPTRGGTQYF. The CDR3 DNA sequence: TGTGCCAGCAGCGTACCAACAAGGGGTGGTACGCAGTATTTT.

This clone showed up just a few times. V usage is TRBV6-6 and J usage is TRBJ2-2, with D unclear. Germline values: CDR1 MNHNY, CDR2 SVGAGI (reference sequence). The V and J ends lost 5 bases and 6 bases respectively, with 13 bases between them. This CDR3 has 14 residues. In nucleotides, the CDR3 is TGTGCCAGCAGTCCCTCTAAGTGGGCCGGGGAGCTGTTTTTT. Protein product: CASSPSKWAGELFF.

The chain has TRBV19 and TRBJ1-5; 10 nucleotides match TRBD1. The germline CDR1 and CDR2 sequences are LNHDA and SQIVND (reference sequence). The V segment lost 10 bases and the J segment 2 bases; nucleotides outside the gene matches: 14. The CDR3 runs 17 residues. The CDR3 sequence: CATSPDRGFRGNQPQHF. In DNA, the CDR3 is TGTGCCACAAGCCCGGACAGGGGGTTTCGGGGCAATCAGCCCCAGCATTTT.

The rearrangement uses TRBV6-5 and TRBJ1-4; D might be TRBD1 (6 bases). Trimming left V 6 bases short and J 1 base short, with 9 bases between. This CDR3 region has 14 residues. Germline V gives CDR1 MNHEY, CDR2 SVGAGI. The CDR3 coding sequence is TGTGCCAGCAGGGGAGGGGGAACTAATGAAAAACTGTTTTTT. Translation: CASRGGGTNEKLFF.

The chain employs TRBV5-6 and TRBJ2-1; the D is unclear. With 1 base removed from V and 0 bases from J, the gap between germline ends came to 8 bases. From germline, CDR1 is SGHDT and CDR2 YYEEEE. The CDR3 totals 15 residues. The CDR3 nucleotides read TGTGCCAGCAGCTTGAGAGACATCTCCTACAATGAGCAGTTCTTC. Its translation: CASSLRDISYNEQFF.